What follows are 10 T cell receptor beta chains derived from one specimen sequenced in a study of blood T cell repertoires in COVID-19 (dated by TCRdb to about 2020). Libraries were built with the immunoSEQ multiplex PCR assay. TCRdb holds this immuneACCESS table with in-frame rearrangements only. Some clones are missing; in checked studies, unresolved V genes explain under half, and the rest has no known cause. Present in this sample are roughly 260,000 clones, approximately 86% of which were seen just once. The ten largest clonotypes hold 2.2% of the sample. Sequenced sample: peripheral blood. These receptors were obtained from a woman between 45 and 60 years old who had recovered from COVID-19.

This clone was seen a single time. V gene TRBV27 combines with J gene TRBJ1-3, with D uncertain. Germline CDR1 MNHEY, CDR2 SMNVEV (reference sequence). The CDR3 runs 15 residues. V was cut by 4 bases and J by 4 bases, with 14 bases left in between. CDR3 sequence reads: CASSSLATSGNTIYF. CDR3 DNA: TGTGCCAGCAGTTCCCTAGCGACCTCCGGAAACACCATATATTTT.

This sequence joins TRBV5-1 and TRBJ2-2; the match to TRBD1 covers 9 bases. In germline, CDR1 is SGHRS, CDR2 YFSETQ. V shed 4 bases, J shed 5 bases, and the junction held 9 bases outside the gene matches. This CDR3 region has 16 residues. As DNA, the CDR3 is TGCGCCAGCAGCCCCCCCGGACAGGGGAAAACCGGGGAGCTGTTTTTT. This codes for CASSPPGQGKTGELFF. Based on the CDR3 plus reference TRBV5-1 and TRBJ2-2, the full variable domain is KAGVTQTPRYLIKTRGQQVTLSCSPISGHRSVSWYQQTPGQGLQFLFEYFSETQRNKGNFPGRFSGRQFSNSRSEMNVSTLELGDSALYLCASSPPGQGKTGELFFGEGSRLTVL.

The rearrangement links TRBV27 to TRBJ1-5, with 8 bases aligning to TRBD1. With V trimmed by 6 bases and J by 2 bases, 6 bases remained unmatched. The germline gives CDR1 MNHEY, CDR2 SMNVEV (reference sequence). This CDR3 has 15 residues. Written as DNA, the CDR3 is TGTGCCAGCAGACCTGGACAGGGAGGCAATCAGCCCCAGCATTTT. Translation: CASRPGQGGNQPQHF.

J is TRBJ1-2 and V is TRBV4-3; weak D call: TRBD1 (6 bases). V was clipped by 0 bases and J by 7 bases, with 15 bases between them. This CDR3 spans 15 amino acids. Per the germline V gene, CDR1 is LGHNA and CDR2 is YSLEER. CDR3 in DNA: TGCGCCAGCAGCCAAGACCTTCAGGGGTACGGTGGCTACACCTTC. It translates to CASSQDLQGYGGYTF.

J is TRBJ2-2 and V is TRBV5-1, with 9 bases aligning to TRBD2. The CDR3 consists of 16 residues. Germline CDR1 reads SGHRS; CDR2 reads YFSETQ. The ends lost 0 bases at V and 1 base at J; junction bases unmatched: 1. This chain's CDR3 is CASSLELAGNTGELFF. CDR3 coding DNA: TGCGCCAGCAGCTTGGAACTAGCGGGGAACACCGGGGAGCTGTTTTTT.

The rearrangement joins TRBV6-4 to TRBJ1-5; D may be TRBD1 (6 bases). CDR1 is MRHNA and CDR2 is SNTAGT in the germline V gene. Trimming removed 2 bases at V and 0 bases at J, with 11 bases between. CDR3 length: 16 amino acids. CDR3 sequence reads: CASSDHYRVSNQPQHF. CDR3 nucleotides: TGTGCCAGCAGTGACCATTACAGGGTTAGCAATCAGCCCCAGCATTTT.

The rearrangement joins TRBV9 to TRBJ1-5; D call uncertain. CDR3 length: 17 residues. Germline-derived CDR1 and CDR2 are SGDLS and YYNGEE. V was shortened by 4 bases and J by 2 bases, with 19 bases between the two germline ends. CDR3 sequence: CASSLGPLVGGNQPQHF. In DNA, the CDR3 is TGTGCCAGCAGCCTCGGACCTCTCGTGGGAGGCAATCAGCCCCAGCATTTT.

The table lists this clone with a count of one. The V gene is TRBV28, the J gene TRBJ2-7, with 15 bases lining up with TRBD2. This CDR3 contains 17 residues. Trimming at V came to 5 bases and at J to 5 bases, leaving 10 bases not matched to a gene. Germline lookup yields CDR1 MDHEN and CDR2 SYDVKM. The CDR3 nucleotides are TGTGCCAGCAGTCGGATGCTCGGACTAGCGGGGGGGAACGAGCAGTACTTC. It encodes CASSRMLGLAGGNEQYF.

In this sample, this clone turned up once. This sequence joins TRBV5-1 and TRBJ2-5; 11 bases align to TRBD2. The trim removed 2 bases at V and 1 base at J, leaving 1 base unmatched. CDR3 length: 15 amino acids. The germline gives CDR1 SGHRS, CDR2 YFSETQ. The CDR3 loop reads CASSFSGGVQETQYF. CDR3 bases: TGCGCCAGCAGCTTTAGCGGGGGGGTCCAAGAGACCCAGTACTTC.

V gene TRBV4-3 combines with J gene TRBJ2-2; perhaps TRBD1 as D (6 bases). Trimming stripped 3 bases from V and 2 bases from J, with 16 bases between. The CDR3 covers 17 residues. Germline assignment: CDR1 LGHNA and CDR2 YSLEER. Written as DNA, the CDR3 is TGCGCCAGCAGCCAGGGACAAAGGCTGCCTAACACCGGGGAGCTGTTTTTT. It specifies CASSQGQRLPNTGELFF.